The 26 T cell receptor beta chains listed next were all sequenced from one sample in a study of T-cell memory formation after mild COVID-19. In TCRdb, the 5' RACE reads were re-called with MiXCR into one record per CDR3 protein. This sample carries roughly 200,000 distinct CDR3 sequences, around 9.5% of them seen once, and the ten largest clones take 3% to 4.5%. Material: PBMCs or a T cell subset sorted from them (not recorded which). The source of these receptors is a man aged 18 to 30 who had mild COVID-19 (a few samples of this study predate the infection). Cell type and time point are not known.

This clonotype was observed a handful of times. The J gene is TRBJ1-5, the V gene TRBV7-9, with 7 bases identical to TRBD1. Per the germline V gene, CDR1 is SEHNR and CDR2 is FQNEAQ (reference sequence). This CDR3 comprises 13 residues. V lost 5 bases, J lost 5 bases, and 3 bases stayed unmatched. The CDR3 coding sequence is TGTGCCAGCAGCACGGACAGGCATCAGCCCCAGCATTTT. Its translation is CASSTDRHQPQHF. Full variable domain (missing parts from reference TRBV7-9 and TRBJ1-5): DTGVSQNPRHKITKRGQNVTFRCDPISEHNRLYWYRQTLGQGPEFLTYFQNEAQLEKSRLLSDRFSAERPKGSFSTLEIQRTEQGDSAMYLCASSTDRHQPQHFGDGTRLSIL.

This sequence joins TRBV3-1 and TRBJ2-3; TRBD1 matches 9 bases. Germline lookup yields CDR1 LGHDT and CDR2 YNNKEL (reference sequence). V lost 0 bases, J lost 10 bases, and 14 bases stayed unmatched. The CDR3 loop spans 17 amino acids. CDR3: CASSQDFRDRVHMAQYF. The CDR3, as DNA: TGTGCCAGCAGCCAAGATTTCCGGGACAGGGTTCACATGGCGCAGTATTTT.

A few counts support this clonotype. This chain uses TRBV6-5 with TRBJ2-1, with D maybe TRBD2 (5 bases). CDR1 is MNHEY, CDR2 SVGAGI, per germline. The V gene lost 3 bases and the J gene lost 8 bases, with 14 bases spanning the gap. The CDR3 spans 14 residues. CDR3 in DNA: TGTGCCAGCAGTTATTTCGGGGTTCGGGATGAGCAGTTCTTC. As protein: CASSYFGVRDEQFF.

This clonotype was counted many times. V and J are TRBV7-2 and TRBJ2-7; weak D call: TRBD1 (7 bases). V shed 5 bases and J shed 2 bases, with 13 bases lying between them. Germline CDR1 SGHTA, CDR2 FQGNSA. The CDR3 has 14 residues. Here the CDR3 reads CASSAGGTAYEQYV. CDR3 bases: TGTGCCAGCAGCGCCGGCGGGACAGCCTACGAGCAGTACGTC.

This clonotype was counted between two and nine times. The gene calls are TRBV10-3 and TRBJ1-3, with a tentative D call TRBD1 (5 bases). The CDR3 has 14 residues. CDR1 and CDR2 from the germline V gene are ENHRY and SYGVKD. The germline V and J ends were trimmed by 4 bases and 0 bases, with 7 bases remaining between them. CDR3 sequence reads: CAISAGRSGNTIYF. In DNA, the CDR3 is TGTGCCATCAGTGCGGGACGCTCTGGAAACACCATATATTTT.

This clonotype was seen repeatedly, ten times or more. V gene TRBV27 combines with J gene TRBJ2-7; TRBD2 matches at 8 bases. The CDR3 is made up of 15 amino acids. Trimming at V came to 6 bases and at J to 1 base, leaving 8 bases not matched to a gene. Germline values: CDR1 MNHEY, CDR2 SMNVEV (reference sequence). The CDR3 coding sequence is TGTGCCAGCAGGACAATAGCGGGGCTTTCCTACGAGCAGTACTTC. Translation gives CASRTIAGLSYEQYF.

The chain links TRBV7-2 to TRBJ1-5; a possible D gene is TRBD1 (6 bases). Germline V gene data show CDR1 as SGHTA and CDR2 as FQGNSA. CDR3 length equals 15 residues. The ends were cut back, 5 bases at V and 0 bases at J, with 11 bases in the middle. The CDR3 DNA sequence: TGTGCCAGCAGCATACAGGGTACTAGCAATCAGCCCCAGCATTTT. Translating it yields CASSIQGTSNQPQHF.

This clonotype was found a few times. The DNA of the CDR3 is TGCGCCAGCAGTGAGTCGGCCACACCGGGGGGCGAGCAGTACGTC. Translated: CASSESATPGGEQYV. The rearrangement links TRBV10-2 to TRBJ2-7; 7 bases are a match to TRBD2. Trimming cost V 0 bases and J 6 bases; bases outside gene matches: 8. Germline V CDR1 and CDR2: WSHSY, SAAADI. This CDR3 spans 15 amino acids.

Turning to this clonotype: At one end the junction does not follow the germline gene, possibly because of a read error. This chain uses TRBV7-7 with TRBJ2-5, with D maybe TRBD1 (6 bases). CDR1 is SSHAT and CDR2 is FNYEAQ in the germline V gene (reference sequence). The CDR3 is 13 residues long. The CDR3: CASSEQGTETQYF. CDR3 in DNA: TGTGCTAGCAGCGAACAGGGAACAGAGACCCAGTACTTC.

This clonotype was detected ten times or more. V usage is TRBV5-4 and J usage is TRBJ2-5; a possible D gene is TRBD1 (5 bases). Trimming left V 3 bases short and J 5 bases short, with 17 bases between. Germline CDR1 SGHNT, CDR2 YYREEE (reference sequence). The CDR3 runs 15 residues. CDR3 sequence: CASSSPMKGSETQYF. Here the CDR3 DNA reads TGTGCCAGCAGCTCTCCTATGAAGGGGTCGGAGACCCAGTACTTC.

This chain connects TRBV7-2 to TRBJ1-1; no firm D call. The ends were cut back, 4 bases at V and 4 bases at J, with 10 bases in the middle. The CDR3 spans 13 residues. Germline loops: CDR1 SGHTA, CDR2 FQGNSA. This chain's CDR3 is CASSYVGGTEAFF. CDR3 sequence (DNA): TGTGCCAGCAGCTATGTGGGTGGCACTGAAGCTTTCTTT.

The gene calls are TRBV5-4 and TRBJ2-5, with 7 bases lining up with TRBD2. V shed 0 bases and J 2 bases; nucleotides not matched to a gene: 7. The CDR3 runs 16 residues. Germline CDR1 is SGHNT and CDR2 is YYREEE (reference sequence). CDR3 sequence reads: CASSLAGGMRQETQYF. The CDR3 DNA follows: TGTGCCAGCAGCTTGGCCGGGGGGATGCGGCAAGAGACCCAGTACTTC.

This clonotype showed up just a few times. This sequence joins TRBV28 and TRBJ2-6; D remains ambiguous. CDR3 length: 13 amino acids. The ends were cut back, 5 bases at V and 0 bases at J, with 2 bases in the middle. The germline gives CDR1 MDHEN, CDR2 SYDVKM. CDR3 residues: CASSVSGANVLTF. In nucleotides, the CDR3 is TGTGCCAGCAGTGTCTCTGGGGCCAACGTCCTGACTTTC. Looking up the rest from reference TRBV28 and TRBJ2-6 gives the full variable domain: DVKVTQSSRYLVKRTGEKVFLECVQDMDHENMFWYRQDPGLGLRLIYFSYDVKMKEKGDIPEGYSVSREKKERFSLILESASTNQTSMYLCASSVSGANVLTFGAGSRLTVL.

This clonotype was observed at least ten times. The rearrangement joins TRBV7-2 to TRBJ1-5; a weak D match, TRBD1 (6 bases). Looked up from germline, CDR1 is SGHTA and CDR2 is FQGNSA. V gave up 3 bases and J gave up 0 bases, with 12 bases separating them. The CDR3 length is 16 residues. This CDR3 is CASSFGGGRSNQPQHF. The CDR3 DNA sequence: TGTGCCAGCAGCTTCGGAGGGGGGCGTAGCAATCAGCCCCAGCATTTT.

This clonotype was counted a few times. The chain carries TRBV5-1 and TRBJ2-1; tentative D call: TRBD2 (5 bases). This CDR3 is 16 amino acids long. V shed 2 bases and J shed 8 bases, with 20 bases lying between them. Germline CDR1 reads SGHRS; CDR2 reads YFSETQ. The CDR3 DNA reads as TGCGCCAGCAGCTTTGGATCGGGGTTCGTATCCGATGAGCAGTTCTTC. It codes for CASSFGSGFVSDEQFF.

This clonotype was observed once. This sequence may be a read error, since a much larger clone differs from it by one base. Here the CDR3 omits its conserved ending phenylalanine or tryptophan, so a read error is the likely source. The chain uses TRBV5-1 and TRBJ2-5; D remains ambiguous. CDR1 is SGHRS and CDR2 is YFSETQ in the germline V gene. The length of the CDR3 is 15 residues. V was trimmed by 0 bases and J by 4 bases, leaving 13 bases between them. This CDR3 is CASSLAESGGETQYC. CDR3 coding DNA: TGCGCCAGCAGCTTGGCCGAGTCGGGCGGAGAGACCCAGTACTGC.

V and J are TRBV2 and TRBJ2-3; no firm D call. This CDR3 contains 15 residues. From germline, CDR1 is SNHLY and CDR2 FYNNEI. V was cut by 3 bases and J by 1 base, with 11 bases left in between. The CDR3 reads CASSDRQPGTDTQYF. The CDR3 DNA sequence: TGTGCCAGCAGTGATAGGCAGCCCGGCACAGATACGCAGTATTTT.

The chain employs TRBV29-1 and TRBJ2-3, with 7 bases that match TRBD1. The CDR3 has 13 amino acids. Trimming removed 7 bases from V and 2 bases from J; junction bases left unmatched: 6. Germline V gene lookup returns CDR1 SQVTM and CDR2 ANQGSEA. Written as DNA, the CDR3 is TGCAGCGCTAGGGACAGCAACACAGATACGCAGTATTTT. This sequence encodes CSARDSNTDTQYF.

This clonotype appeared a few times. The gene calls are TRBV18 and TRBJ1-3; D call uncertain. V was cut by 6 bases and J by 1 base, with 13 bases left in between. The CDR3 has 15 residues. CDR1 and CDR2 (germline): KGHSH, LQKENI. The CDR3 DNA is TGTGCCAGCTCCCCGGTTACAGCGTCTGGAAACACCATATATTTT. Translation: CASSPVTASGNTIYF.

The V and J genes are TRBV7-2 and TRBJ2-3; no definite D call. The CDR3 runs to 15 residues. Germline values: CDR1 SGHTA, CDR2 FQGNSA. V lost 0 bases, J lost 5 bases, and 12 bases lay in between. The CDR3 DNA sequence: TGTGCCAGCAGCTTAGCAGTTGGCGGAGTAGATACGCAGTATTTT. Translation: CASSLAVGGVDTQYF.

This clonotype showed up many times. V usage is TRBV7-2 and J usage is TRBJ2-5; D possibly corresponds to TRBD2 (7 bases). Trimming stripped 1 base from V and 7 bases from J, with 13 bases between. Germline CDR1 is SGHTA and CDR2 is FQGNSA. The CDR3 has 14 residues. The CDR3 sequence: CASSLDGGARTQYF. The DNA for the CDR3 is TGTGCCAGCAGCTTAGATGGGGGGGCGCGGACCCAGTACTTC.

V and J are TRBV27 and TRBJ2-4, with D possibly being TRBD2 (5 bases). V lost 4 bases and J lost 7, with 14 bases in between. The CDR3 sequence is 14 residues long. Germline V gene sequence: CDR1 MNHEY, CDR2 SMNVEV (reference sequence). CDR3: CASSSRTSGNIQYF. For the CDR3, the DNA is TGTGCCAGCAGTTCGAGGACTTCGGGGAACATTCAGTACTTC.

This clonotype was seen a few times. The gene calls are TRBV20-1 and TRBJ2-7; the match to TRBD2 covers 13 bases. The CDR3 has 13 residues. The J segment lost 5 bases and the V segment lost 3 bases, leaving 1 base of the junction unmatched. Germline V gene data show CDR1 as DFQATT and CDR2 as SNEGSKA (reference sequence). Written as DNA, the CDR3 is TGCAGTGCTAGTGGACTAGCGGGGGACGAGCAGTACGTC. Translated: CSASGLAGDEQYV.

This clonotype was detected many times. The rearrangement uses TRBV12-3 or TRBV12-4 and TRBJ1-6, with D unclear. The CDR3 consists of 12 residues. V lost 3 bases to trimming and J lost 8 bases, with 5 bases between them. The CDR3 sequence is CASSLWDSPLHF. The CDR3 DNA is TGTGCCAGCAGTTTGTGGGATTCACCCCTCCACTTT.

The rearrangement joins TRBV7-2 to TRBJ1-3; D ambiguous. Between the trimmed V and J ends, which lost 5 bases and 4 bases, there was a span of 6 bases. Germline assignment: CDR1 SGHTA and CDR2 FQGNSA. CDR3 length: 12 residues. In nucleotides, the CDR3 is TGTGCCAGCAGCACTCAGGGAAACACCATATATTTT. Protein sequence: CASSTQGNTIYF.

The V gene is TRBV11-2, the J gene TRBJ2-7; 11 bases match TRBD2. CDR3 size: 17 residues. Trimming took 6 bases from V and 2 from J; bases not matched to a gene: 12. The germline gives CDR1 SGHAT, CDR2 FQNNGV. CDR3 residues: CASSTTSGGKYTYEQYF. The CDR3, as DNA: TGTGCCAGCAGTACCACTAGCGGGGGAAAGTATACCTACGAGCAGTACTTC.